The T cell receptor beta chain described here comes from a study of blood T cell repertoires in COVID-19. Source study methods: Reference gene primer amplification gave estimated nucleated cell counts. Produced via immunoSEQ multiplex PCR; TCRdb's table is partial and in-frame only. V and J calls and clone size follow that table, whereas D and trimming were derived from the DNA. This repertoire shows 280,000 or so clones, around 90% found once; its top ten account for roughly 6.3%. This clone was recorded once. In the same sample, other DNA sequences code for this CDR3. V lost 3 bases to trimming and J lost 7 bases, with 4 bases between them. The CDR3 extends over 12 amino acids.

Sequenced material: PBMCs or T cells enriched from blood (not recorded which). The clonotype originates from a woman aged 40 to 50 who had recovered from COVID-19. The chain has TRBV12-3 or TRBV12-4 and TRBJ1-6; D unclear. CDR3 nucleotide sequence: TGTGCCAGCAGTTTCGGGAATTCACCCCTCCACTTT. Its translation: CASSFGNSPLHF.